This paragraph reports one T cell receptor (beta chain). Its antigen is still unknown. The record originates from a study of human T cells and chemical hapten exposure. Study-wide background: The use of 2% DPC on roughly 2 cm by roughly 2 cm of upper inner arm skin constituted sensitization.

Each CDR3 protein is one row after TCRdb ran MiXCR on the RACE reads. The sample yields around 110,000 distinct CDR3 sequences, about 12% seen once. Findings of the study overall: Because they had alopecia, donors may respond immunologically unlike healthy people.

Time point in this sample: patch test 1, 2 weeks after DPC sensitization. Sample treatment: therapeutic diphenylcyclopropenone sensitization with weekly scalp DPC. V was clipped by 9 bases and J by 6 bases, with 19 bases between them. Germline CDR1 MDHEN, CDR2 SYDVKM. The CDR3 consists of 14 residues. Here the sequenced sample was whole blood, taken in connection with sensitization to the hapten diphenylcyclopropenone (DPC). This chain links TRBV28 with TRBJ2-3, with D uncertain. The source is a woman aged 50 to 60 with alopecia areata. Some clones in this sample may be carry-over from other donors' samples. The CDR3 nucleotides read TGTGCCAGTAGCCCCCACCTGAGTTCCGATACGCAGTATTTT. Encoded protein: CASSPHLSSDTQYF.